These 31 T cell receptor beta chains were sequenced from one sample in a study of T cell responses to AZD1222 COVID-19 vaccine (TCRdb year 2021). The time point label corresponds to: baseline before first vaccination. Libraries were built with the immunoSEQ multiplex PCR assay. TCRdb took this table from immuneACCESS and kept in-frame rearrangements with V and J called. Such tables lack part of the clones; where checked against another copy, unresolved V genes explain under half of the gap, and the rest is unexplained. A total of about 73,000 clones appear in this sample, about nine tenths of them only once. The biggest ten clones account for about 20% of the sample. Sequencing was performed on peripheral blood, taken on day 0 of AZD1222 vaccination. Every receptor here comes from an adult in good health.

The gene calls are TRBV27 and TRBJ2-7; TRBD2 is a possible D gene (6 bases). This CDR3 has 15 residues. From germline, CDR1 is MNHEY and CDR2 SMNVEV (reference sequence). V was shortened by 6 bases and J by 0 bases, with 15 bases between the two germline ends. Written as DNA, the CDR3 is TGTGCCAGCAGCCCGGGACTCCTGAGCTCCTACGAGCAGTACTTC. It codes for CASSPGLLSSYEQYF.

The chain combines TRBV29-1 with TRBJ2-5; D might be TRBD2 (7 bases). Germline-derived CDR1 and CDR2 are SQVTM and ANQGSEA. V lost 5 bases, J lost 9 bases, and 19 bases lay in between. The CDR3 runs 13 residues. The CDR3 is CSVSGVRGEAQYF. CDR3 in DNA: TGCAGCGTTTCAGGGGTCCGGGGGGAGGCCCAGTACTTC.

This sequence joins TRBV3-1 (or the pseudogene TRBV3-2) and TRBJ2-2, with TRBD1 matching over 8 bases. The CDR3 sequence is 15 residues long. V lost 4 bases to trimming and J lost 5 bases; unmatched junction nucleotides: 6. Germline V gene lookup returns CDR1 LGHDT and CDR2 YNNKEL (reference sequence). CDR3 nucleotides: TGTGCCAGCAGCCTCGGACAGGGTCGAACCGGGGAGCTGTTTTTT. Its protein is CASSLGQGRTGELFF.

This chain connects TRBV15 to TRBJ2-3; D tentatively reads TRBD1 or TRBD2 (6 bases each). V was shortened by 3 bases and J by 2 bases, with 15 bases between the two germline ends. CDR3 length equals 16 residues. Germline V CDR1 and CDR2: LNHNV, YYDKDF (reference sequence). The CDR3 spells CATSSLTGAYTDTQYF. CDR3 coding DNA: TGTGCCACCAGCAGCTTGACGGGGGCGTACACAGATACGCAGTATTTT.

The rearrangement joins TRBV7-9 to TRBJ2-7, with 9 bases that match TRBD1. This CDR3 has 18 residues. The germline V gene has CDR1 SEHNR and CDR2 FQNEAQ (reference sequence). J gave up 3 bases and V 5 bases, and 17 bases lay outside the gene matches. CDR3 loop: CASSHEDRGLRGNYEQYF. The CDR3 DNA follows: TGTGCCAGCAGCCACGAGGACAGGGGTCTTCGGGGTAACTACGAGCAGTACTTC.

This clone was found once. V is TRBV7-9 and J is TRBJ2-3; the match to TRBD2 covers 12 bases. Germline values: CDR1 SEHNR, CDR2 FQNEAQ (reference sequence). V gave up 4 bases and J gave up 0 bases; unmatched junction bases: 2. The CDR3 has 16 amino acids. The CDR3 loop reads CASSSTSGGSTDTQYF. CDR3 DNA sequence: TGTGCCAGCAGCTCAACTAGCGGGGGGAGCACAGATACGCAGTATTTT.

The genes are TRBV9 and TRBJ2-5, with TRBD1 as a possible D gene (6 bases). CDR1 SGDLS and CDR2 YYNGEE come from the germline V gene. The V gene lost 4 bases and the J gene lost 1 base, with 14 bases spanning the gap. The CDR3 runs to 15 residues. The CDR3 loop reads CASSSETGSQETQYF. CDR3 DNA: TGTGCCAGCAGCTCAGAAACAGGGAGCCAAGAGACCCAGTACTTC.

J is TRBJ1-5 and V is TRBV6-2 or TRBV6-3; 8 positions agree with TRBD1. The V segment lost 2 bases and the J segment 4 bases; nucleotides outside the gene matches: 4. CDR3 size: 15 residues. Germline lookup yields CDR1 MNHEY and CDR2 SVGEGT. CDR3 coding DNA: TGTGCCAGCAGTTACCCCACAGGGGGGAATCAGCCCCAGCATTTT. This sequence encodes CASSYPTGGNQPQHF.

For the CDR3, the DNA is TGTGCCAGCAGCGCCGACGCTGGAAACACCATATATTTT. Translated: CASSADAGNTIYF. The rearrangement links TRBV9 to TRBJ1-3; D is uncertain. Germline V gene lookup returns CDR1 SGDLS and CDR2 YYNGEE. Deletions cut 3 bases from V and 2 bases from J, with 6 bases between. The CDR3 contains 13 residues.

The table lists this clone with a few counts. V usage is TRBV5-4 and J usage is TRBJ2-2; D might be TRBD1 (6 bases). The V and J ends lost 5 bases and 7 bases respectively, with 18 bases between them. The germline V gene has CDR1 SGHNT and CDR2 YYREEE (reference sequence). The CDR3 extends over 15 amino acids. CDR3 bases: TGTGCCAGCAGAGCCAGGGGACCTAACGGCGGGGAGCTGTTTTTT. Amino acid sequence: CASRARGPNGGELFF.

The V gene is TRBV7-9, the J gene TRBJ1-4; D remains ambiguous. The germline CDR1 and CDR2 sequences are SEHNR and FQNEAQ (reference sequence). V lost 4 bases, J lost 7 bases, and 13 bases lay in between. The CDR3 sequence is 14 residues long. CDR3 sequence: CASSSPDKPEKLFF. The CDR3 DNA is TGTGCCAGCAGCTCCCCAGATAAACCTGAAAAACTGTTTTTT.

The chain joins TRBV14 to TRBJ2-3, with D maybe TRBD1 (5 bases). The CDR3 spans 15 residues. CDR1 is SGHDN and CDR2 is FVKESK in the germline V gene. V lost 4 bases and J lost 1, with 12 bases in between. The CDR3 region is CASSLQVGRTDTQYF. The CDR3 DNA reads TGTGCCAGCAGCCTCCAGGTGGGGCGCACAGATACGCAGTATTTT.

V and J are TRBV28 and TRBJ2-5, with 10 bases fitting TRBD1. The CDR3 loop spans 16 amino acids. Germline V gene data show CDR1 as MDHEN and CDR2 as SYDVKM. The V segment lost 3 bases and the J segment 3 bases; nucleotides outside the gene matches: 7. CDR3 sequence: CASSFGQGGEKETQYF. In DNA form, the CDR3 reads TGTGCCAGCAGTTTTGGACAGGGGGGGGAGAAAGAGACCCAGTACTTC.

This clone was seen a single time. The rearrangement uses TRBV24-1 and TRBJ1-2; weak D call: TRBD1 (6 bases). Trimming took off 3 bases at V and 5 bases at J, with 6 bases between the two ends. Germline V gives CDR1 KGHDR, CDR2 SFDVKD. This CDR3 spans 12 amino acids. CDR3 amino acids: CATSDQGYGYTF. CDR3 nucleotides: TGTGCCACCAGTGATCAGGGGTATGGCTACACCTTC.

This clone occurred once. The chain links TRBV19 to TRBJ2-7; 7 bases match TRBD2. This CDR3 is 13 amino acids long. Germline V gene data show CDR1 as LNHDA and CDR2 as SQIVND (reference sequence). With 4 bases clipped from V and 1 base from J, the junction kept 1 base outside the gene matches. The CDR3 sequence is CASSNSGSYEQYF. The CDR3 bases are TGTGCCAGTAGTAATAGCGGGTCCTACGAGCAGTACTTC.

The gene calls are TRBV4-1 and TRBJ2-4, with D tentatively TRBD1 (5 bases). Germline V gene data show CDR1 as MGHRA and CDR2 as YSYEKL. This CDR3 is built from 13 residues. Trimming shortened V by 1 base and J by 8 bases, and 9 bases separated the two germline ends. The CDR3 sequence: CASSQVQVDIQYF. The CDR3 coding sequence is TGCGCCAGCAGCCAAGTACAGGTTGACATTCAGTACTTC.

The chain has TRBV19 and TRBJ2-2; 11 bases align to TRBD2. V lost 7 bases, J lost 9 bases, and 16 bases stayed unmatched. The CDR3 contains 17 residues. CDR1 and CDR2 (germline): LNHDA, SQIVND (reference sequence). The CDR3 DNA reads TGTGCCAGTACCTCGACTCTAGCGGGGGGCCGTCGCCGGGAGCTGTTTTTT. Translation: CASTSTLAGGRRRELFF.

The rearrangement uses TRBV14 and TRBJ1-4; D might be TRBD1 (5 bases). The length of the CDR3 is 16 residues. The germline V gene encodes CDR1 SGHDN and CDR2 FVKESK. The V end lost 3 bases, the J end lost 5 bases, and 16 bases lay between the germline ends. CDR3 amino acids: CASSQDLRVPNEKLFF. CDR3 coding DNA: TGTGCCAGCAGCCAGGACCTCAGGGTCCCGAATGAAAAACTGTTTTTT.

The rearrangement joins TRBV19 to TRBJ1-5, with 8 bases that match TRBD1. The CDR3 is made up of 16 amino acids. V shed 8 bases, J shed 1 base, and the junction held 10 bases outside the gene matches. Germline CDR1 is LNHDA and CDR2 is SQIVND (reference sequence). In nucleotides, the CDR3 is TGTGCCAGTTCAGACAGGGGCCGGGGGAGCAATCAGCCCCAGCATTTT. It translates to CASSDRGRGSNQPQHF.

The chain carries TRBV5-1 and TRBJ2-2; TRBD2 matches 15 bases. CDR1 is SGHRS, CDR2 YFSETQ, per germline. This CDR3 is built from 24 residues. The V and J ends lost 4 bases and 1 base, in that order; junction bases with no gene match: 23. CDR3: CASSHRTGSPGTSGRKVNTGELFF. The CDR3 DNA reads TGCGCCAGCAGCCATCGGACGGGGAGCCCCGGGACTAGCGGGAGGAAAGTGAACACCGGGGAGCTGTTTTTT.

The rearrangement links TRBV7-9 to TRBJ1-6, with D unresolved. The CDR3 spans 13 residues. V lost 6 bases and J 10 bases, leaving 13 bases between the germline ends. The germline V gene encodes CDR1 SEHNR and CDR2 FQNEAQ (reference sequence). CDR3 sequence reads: CASRNVSVSPLHF. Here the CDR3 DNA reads TGTGCCAGCAGAAACGTTTCGGTATCACCCCTCCACTTT.

This CDR3 is CASTTLTSGAQETQYF. CDR3 DNA: TGCGCCAGCACCACCCTAACTAGCGGGGCCCAAGAGACCCAGTACTTC. The genes are TRBV10-1 and TRBJ2-5; TRBD2 matches at 10 bases. With 7 bases clipped from V and 1 base from J, the junction kept 9 bases outside the gene matches. The length of the CDR3 is 16 residues. CDR1 is WNHNN and CDR2 is SYGVQD in the germline V gene (reference sequence).

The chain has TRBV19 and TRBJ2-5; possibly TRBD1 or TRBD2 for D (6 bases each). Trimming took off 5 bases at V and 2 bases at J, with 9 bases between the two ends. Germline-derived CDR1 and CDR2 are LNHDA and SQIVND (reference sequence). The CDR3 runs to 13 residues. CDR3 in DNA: TGTGCCAGTAGTCGGGGGCCTCAAGAGACCCAGTACTTC. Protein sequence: CASSRGPQETQYF.

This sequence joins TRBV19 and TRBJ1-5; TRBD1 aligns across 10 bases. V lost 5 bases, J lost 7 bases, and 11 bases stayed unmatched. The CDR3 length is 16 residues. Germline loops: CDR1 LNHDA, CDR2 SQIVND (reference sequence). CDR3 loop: CASSSPGQGLEQPQHF. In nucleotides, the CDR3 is TGTGCCAGTAGTTCCCCGGGACAGGGGCTAGAACAGCCCCAGCATTTT.

The CDR3 nucleotides read TGTGCCAGCAGCGCAGCGGAGGGGGAGACCCAGTACTTC. Translation: CASSAAEGETQYF. The chain is built from TRBV11-3 and TRBJ2-5, with D perhaps TRBD2 (6 bases). The V and J ends lost 5 bases and 5 bases respectively, with 12 bases between them. The CDR3 is made up of 13 amino acids. Germline V gene sequence: CDR1 SGHNT, CDR2 YENEEA.

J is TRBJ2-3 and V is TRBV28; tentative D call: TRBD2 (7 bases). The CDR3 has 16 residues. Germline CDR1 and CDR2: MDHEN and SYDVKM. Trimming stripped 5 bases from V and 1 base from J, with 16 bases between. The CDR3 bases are TGTGCCAGCAGTGCTCAAGGGGGAGGGGGCACAGATACGCAGTATTTT. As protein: CASSAQGGGGTDTQYF.

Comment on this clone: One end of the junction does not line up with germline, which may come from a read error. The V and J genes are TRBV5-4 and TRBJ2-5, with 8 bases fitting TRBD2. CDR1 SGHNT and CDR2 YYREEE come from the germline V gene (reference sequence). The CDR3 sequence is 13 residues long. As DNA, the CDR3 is TGTGCCAGCAGCTTGGCGGGACTAGAGGCCCAGTACTTC. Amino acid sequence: CASSLAGLEAQYF.

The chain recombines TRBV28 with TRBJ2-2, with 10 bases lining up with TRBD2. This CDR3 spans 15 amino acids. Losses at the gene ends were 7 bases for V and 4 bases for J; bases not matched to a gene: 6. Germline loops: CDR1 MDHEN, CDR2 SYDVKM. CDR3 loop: CASTLAGVITGELFF. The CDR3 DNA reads TGTGCCAGCACCCTAGCGGGGGTTATCACCGGGGAGCTGTTTTTT.

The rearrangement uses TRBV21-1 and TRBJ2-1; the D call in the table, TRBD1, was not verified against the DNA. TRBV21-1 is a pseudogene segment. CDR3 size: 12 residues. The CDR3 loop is CEGTGPYNEQFF. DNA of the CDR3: TGTGAAGGGACAGGGCCCTACAATGAGCAGTTCTTC.

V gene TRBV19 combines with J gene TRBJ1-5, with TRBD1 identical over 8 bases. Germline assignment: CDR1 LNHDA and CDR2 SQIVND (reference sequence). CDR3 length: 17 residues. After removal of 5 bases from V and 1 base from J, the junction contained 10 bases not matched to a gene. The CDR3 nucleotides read TGTGCCAGTAGTGCCGCAGGGGGCATGGGAAGCAATCAGCCCCAGCATTTT. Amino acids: CASSAAGGMGSNQPQHF.

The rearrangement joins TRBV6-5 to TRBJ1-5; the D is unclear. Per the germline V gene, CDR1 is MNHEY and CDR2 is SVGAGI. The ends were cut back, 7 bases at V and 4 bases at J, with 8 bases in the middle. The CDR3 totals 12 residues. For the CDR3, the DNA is TGTGCCAGCACCGCCGGGAATCAGCCCCAGCATTTT. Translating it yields CASTAGNQPQHF.